This TCR beta chain was documented in a study of T cells in localized non-small cell lung cancer. Study outcomes and limitations: Uninvolved nearby lung showed the greatest T cell clonality, exceeding that found in tumor. Turning up in adjacent lung were a median about 56 of the top 100 tumor clones.

A note on this clone: Its antigen remains unknown.

The CDR3 extends over 13 amino acids. CDR1 and CDR2 (germline): SGHTA, FQGNSA. J was trimmed by 4 bases and V by 5 bases; bases with no gene match: 4. Sequenced by immunoSEQ multiplex PCR; TCRdb stores in-frame clones only, minus some. This sample has more than 25,000 clones, with 80% to 90% found just once. This TCR came from a woman aged 35 to 69 with stage I lung adenocarcinoma. The material was peripheral blood, obtained before any cancer treatment. The genes are TRBV7-2 and TRBJ1-1; 7 bases agree with TRBD1. The CDR3 region has the DNA TGTGCCAGCAGCCCAACAGGGGTCACTGAAGCTTTCTTT. As protein: CASSPTGVTEAFF.